The rows below give T cell receptor beta chains drawn from one sample of a study of blood T cell repertoires in COVID-19. This table comes from immunoSEQ multiplex PCR, and its TCRdb copy is limited to in-frame clones, with some not included. Of 150,000 to 200,000 clones listed, around 83% are singletons. Sequenced: peripheral blood. These receptors originate from a woman aged 40 to 50 with acute or convalescent COVID-19. The CDR3 runs from the conserved cysteine through the conserved F or W. D genes are given only for firm matches. The size of a clone is reported for some rows only, either as once, few or many, or as a class for expanded clones.

>-|TRBD1|15|TRBV9|TRBJ2-7
CASSVGGQGPYEQYF
TGTGCCAGCAGCGTAGGGGGACAGGGGCCCTACGAGCAGTACTTC
>-|TRBD1|14|TRBV19|TRBJ1-6
CASSGQADHSPLHF
TGTGCCAGTAGCGGACAGGCCGACCATTCACCCCTCCACTTT
>-|TRBD1|13|TRBV11-3|TRBJ2-7
CASSQGQNYEQYF
TGTGCCAGCAGCCAGGGACAGAACTACGAGCAGTACTTC
>-|TRBD1|15|TRBV4-1|TRBJ1-5
CASSQGGQGDQPQHF
TGCGCCAGCAGCCAAGGAGGACAGGGAGACCAGCCCCAGCATTTT
>-|-|15|TRBV7-9|TRBJ1-2
CASRNLTGHNYGYTF
TGTGCCAGCAGGAACCTGACAGGACATAACTATGGCTACACCTTC
>-|TRBD1|15|TRBV19|TRBJ2-7
CASSMRTGSSYEQYF
TGTGCCAGTAGTATGAGGACAGGCAGCTCCTACGAGCAGTACTTC
>-|TRBD2|15|TRBV5-1|TRBJ2-1
CASKASGSSYNEQFF
TGCGCCAGCAAGGCTAGCGGGAGCTCCTACAATGAGCAGTTCTTC
>-|-|14|TRBV27|TRBJ1-2
CASSPREINYGYTF
TGTGCCAGCAGTCCCCGGGAGATTAACTATGGCTACACCTTC
>once|TRBD1|16|TRBV4-1|TRBJ2-1
CASSPQQGAQHNEQFF
TGCGCCAGCAGCCCCCAACAGGGGGCTCAACACAATGAGCAGTTCTTC
>-|-|17|TRBV28|TRBJ1-5
CASTSATGLGGNQPQHF
TGTGCCAGCACCAGCGCAACAGGGTTAGGAGGCAATCAGCCCCAGCATTTT
>-|TRBD1|18|TRBV29-1|TRBJ1-2
CSVEAFSGTGTLYYGYTF
TGCAGCGTTGAAGCTTTTTCCGGGACAGGCACCCTCTACTATGGCTACACCTTC
>-|TRBD2|15|TRBV15|TRBJ2-2
CATSRDGGRNGELFF
TGTGCCACCAGCAGAGATGGCGGGAGAAACGGGGAGCTGTTTTTT
>-|TRBD2|16|TRBV7-6|TRBJ2-1
CASSSTGTSRLNEQFF
TGTGCCAGCAGTTCTACCGGGACTAGTCGACTCAATGAGCAGTTCTTC
>-|TRBD1|16|TRBV7-6|TRBJ1-3
CASSLMGQGSGNTIYF
TGTGCCAGCAGCTTAATGGGACAGGGATCTGGAAACACCATATATTTT
>-|TRBD1|15|TRBV5-1|TRBJ2-5
CASRRQGQQGETQYF
TGCGCCAGCAGGCGACAGGGCCAACAGGGAGAGACCCAGTACTTC
>-|-|15|TRBV5-4|TRBJ2-1
CASSLGRGLGDEQFF
TGTGCCAGCAGCTTGGGTAGGGGACTTGGGGATGAGCAGTTCTTC
>-|-|12|TRBV11-2|TRBJ2-1
CASSLDPLEQFF
TGTGCCAGCAGCTTAGATCCCCTTGAGCAGTTCTTC
>-|-|16|TRBV6-5|TRBJ1-6
CASSYSEAVGNSPLHF
TGTGCCAGCAGTTACTCGGAGGCAGTCGGGAATTCACCCCTCCACTTT
>-|-|12|TRBV24-1|TRBJ1-2
CATSDQQGRYTF
TGTGCCACCAGTGATCAGCAGGGAAGATACACCTTC
>-|-|12|TRBV5-1|TRBJ2-7
CASSSQGYEQYF
TGCGCCAGCAGCTCGCAGGGTTACGAGCAGTACTTC
>-|-|13|TRBV5-1|TRBJ2-1
CASSRQVYNEQFF
TGCGCCAGCAGCAGACAAGTCTACAATGAGCAGTTCTTC
>once|-|15|TRBV5-8|TRBJ1-6
CASSLVRAPRSTLHF
TGTGCCAGCAGCTTGGTCAGGGCGCCCAGGTCGACCCTCCACTTT
>-|-|14|TRBV6-5|TRBJ1-2
CASSYFSGTDGYTF
TGTGCCAGCAGTTACTTTTCCGGTACAGATGGCTACACCTTC
>-|-|15|TRBV24-1|TRBJ2-2
CATSEAHANTGELFF
TGTGCCACCAGTGAGGCCCACGCGAACACCGGGGAGCTGTTTTTT
>-|-|13|TRBV28|TRBJ1-1
CASTPQGNTEAFF
TGTGCCAGCACCCCACAGGGGAACACTGAAGCTTTCTTT
>once|TRBD1|14|TRBV7-9|TRBJ1-6
CASSLADRAPPLHF
TGTGCCAGCAGCTTAGCGGACAGGGCCCCCCCCCTCCACTTT
>-|-|13|TRBV29-1|TRBJ1-5
CSVGGYDNQPQHF
TGCAGCGTTGGAGGGTACGACAATCAGCCCCAGCATTTT
>-|TRBD2|14|TRBV28|TRBJ2-7
CASRSGTSAYEQYF
TGTGCCAGCAGGAGCGGGACTAGTGCCTACGAGCAGTACTTC
>-|-|12|TRBV28|TRBJ1-6
CASRQGFSPLHF
TGTGCCAGCAGGCAGGGTTTTTCACCCCTCCACTTT
>-|TRBD2|17|TRBV28|TRBJ2-3
CASSLFLTSGSGDTQYF
TGTGCCAGCAGTTTATTCCTAACTAGCGGGAGTGGAGATACGCAGTATTTT
>-|-|14|TRBV13|TRBJ1-2
CASSRRGFGYGYTF
TGTGCCAGCTCCCGGAGGGGCTTCGGCTATGGCTACACCTTC
>-|-|14|TRBV25-1|TRBJ2-7
CASSEGQGNYEQYF
TGTGCCAGCAGTGAAGGCCAGGGGAACTACGAGCAGTACTTC
>-|-|13|TRBV12-3/TRBV12-4|TRBJ1-1
CASTHPRYTEAFF
TGTGCCAGCACCCATCCCAGATACACTGAAGCTTTCTTT
>-|-|12|TRBV5-4|TRBJ2-7
CASSRDYREQYF
TGTGCCAGCAGCCGCGACTATCGCGAGCAGTACTTC
>-|-|12|TRBV29-1|TRBJ1-2
CSVDGGYYGYTF
TGCAGCGTTGACGGCGGGTACTATGGCTACACCTTC
>-|-|11|TRBV20-1|TRBJ2-5
CSASPGETQYF
TGCAGTGCTAGCCCGGGGGAGACCCAGTACTTC
>-|-|12|TRBV29-1|TRBJ2-7
CSVESGDDEQYF
TGCAGCGTTGAGTCAGGGGATGACGAGCAGTACTTC
>-|-|13|TRBV11-2|TRBJ2-5
CASSSEGGETQYF
TGTGCCAGCAGCTCGGAGGGAGGAGAGACCCAGTACTTC
>-|TRBD2|15|TRBV7-9|TRBJ2-1
CASSPPGGPYNEQFF
TGTGCCAGCAGCCCCCCGGGAGGACCCTACAATGAGCAGTTCTTC